Presented here are 13 T cell receptor beta chains from one specimen sequenced in a study of response to subunit inactivated influenza vaccine. MiXCR was run by TCRdb on the RT-PCR reads, yielding one entry per CDR3 protein. The sample has roughly 500,000 distinct CDR3 sequences; approximately 20% are singletons. These records were also assigned to another study, of T cells expressing NK-cell markers. This second study says: Synthesis of TCR beta cDNA relied on 5'RACE template switching carrying UMIs.

This specimen was CD4+ T cells sorted from PBMCs, taken 11 to 12 days after vaccination. The receptor set was obtained from a man in his fifties or sixties who received an inactivated influenza vaccine.

This clonotype was seen a handful of times. This chain connects TRBV10-3 to TRBJ2-3, with D unclear. V was clipped by 4 bases and J by 0 bases, with 14 bases between them. The CDR3 has 16 residues. In germline, CDR1 is ENHRY, CDR2 SYGVKD. Here the CDR3 DNA reads TGTGCCATCAGTGGGGCGACCGGTTCTAGCACAGATACGCAGTATTTT. It specifies CAISGATGSSTDTQYF.

The chain couples TRBV7-2 to TRBJ1-2; D possibly corresponds to TRBD1 (5 bases). The CDR3 is 15 amino acids. Looked up from germline, CDR1 is SGHTA and CDR2 is FQGNSA. Trimming took off 10 bases at V and 0 bases at J, with 18 bases between the two ends. In DNA, the CDR3 is TGTGCCATCATGGGGGTTATAACAACTAACTATGGCTACACCTTC. This translates into CAIMGVITTNYGYTF.

The V call is TRBV5-1, the J call TRBJ2-7; 9 nucleotides line up with TRBD1. The CDR3 spans 14 residues. CDR1 and CDR2 from the germline V gene are SGHRS and YFSETQ. V was pared by 3 bases and J by 12 bases, with 13 bases of the junction left unmatched. The CDR3 DNA reads TGCGCCAGCAGCTCGGGACAGGGCGCTTCGGTAGGGTACTTC. Its protein product is CASSSGQGASVGYF.

The rearrangement uses TRBV9 and TRBJ2-1, with a possible D match to TRBD2 (6 bases). The CDR3 has 15 residues. Germline loops: CDR1 SGDLS, CDR2 YYNGEE. V was trimmed by 3 bases and J by 2 bases, leaving 12 bases between them. The CDR3 DNA follows: TGTGCCAGCAGCGAACGGGAGTCTGCCTACAATGAGCAGTTCTTC. Its translation is CASSERESAYNEQFF.

The chain employs TRBV4-2 and TRBJ2-2, with D uncertain. The CDR3 totals 13 residues. Trimming left V 1 base short and J 6 bases short, with 6 bases between. CDR1 is LGHNA and CDR2 is YNFKEQ in the germline V gene. Here the CDR3 DNA reads TGTGCCAGCAGCCAAGTATCCGCCGGGGAGCTGTTTTTT. It yields the protein CASSQVSAGELFF.

DNA for the CDR3: TGTGCCAGCAGTTCATACACCGAGAACACTGAAGCTTTCTTT. Translation gives CASSSYTENTEAFF. The chain carries TRBV6-5 and TRBJ1-1; D is undetermined. V was pared by 4 bases and J by 1 base, with 10 bases between. Germline CDR1 MNHEY, CDR2 SVGAGI. The CDR3 length is 14 residues.

This clonotype was counted a few times. This chain links TRBV10-1 with TRBJ2-2; 9 bases match TRBD1. Germline V gene lookup returns CDR1 WNHNN and CDR2 SYGVQD (reference sequence). The length of the CDR3 is 17 residues. The junction had 11 bases not matched to a gene; V was cut back by 2 bases and J by 7 bases. Written as DNA, the CDR3 is TGCGCCAGCAGTGAGAGGTTTGGGACAGGGATCGGCGGGGAGCTGTTTTTT. Amino acids: CASSERFGTGIGGELFF.

This chain uses TRBV12-3 or TRBV12-4 with TRBJ1-2; the D gene is possibly TRBD1 (5 bases). This CDR3 has 13 residues. V dropped 7 bases and J dropped 7 bases, with 16 bases sitting between them. As DNA, the CDR3 is TGTGCCAGCATTCACGGGAGGGGCGGTGGCTACACCTTC. It codes for CASIHGRGGGYTF.

This clonotype was seen ten or more times. J is TRBJ2-7 and V is TRBV11-2; D remains unclear. The CDR3 has 14 residues. The germline gives CDR1 SGHAT, CDR2 FQNNGV. V shed 1 base and J shed 1 base, with 8 bases lying between them. CDR3 protein: CASSLGPGSYEQYF. CDR3 nucleotide sequence: TGTGCCAGCAGCTTAGGCCCAGGTTCCTACGAGCAGTACTTC.

The genes are TRBV29-1 and TRBJ2-1; D gene unclear. The V end lost 3 bases, the J end lost 0 bases, and 6 bases lay between the germline ends. The germline V gene encodes CDR1 SQVTM and CDR2 ANQGSEA. The CDR3 contains 13 residues. The CDR3 sequence: CSVDRSSYNEQFF. The DNA for the CDR3 is TGCAGCGTTGACAGGAGCTCCTACAATGAGCAGTTCTTC.

Only one count was recorded for this clonotype. A read error is likely, as this CDR3 ends without the conserved phenylalanine or tryptophan. This chain uses TRBV20-1 with TRBJ2-4; unclear D gene. CDR3 length equals 16 residues. V was trimmed by 0 bases and J by 0 bases, leaving 12 bases between them. CDR1 is DFQATT and CDR2 is SNEGSKA in the germline V gene (reference sequence). CDR3 loop: CSARDEQLLAKNIQYL. DNA of the CDR3: TGCAGTGCTAGAGATGAACAGCTATTAGCCAAAAACATTCAGTACCTC.

This clonotype was seen a handful of times. The chain recombines TRBV5-1 with TRBJ1-1; tentatively, D is TRBD1 (6 bases). The CDR3 runs to 17 residues. V was shortened by 4 bases and J by 3 bases, with 22 bases between the two germline ends. Germline lookup yields CDR1 SGHRS and CDR2 YFSETQ. The DNA for the CDR3 is TGCGCCAGCAGCACCCAACTGGGGGGAGGGGGATACACTGAAGCTTTCTTT. This gives the protein CASSTQLGGGGYTEAFF.

The chain uses TRBV4-2 and TRBJ1-2, with TRBD1 as a possible D gene (5 bases). The CDR3 contains 15 residues. V was shortened by 0 bases and J by 4 bases, with 12 bases between the two germline ends. Germline V gives CDR1 LGHNA, CDR2 YNFKEQ. The CDR3 here is CASSQESGRPYGYTF. The CDR3 DNA follows: TGTGCCAGCAGCCAAGAATCGGGGCGGCCCTATGGCTACACCTTC.